This TCR beta chain was retrieved from a study of shared T cell receptors in the human thymus. TCRdb keeps only in-frame clones here, not all; method: immunoSEQ multiplex PCR. This table has some 640,000 clones, 80% to 90% appearing once. The CDR3 runs to 14 residues. The J segment lost 4 bases and the V segment lost 8 bases, leaving 5 bases of the junction unmatched. Germline V lookup: CDR1 ENHRY, CDR2 SYGVKD. These data are also associated with another study on human thymus T cells. Turning to that study: Those donating were healthy Finnish infants in corrective surgery for congenital heart defects. Thymic samples were excised during corrective heart operations. The related literature has documented a marked overlap of thymic repertoires among unrelated individuals.

The TCR was taken from a boy under three years old with a congenital heart defect. Sequencing input: thymocytes. This sequence joins TRBV10-3 and TRBJ2-2; TRBD1 agrees at 9 bases. DNA for the CDR3: TGTGCCATCGGAGGACAGGGGTCCACCGGGGAGCTGTTTTTT. Translating gives CAIGGQGSTGELFF.